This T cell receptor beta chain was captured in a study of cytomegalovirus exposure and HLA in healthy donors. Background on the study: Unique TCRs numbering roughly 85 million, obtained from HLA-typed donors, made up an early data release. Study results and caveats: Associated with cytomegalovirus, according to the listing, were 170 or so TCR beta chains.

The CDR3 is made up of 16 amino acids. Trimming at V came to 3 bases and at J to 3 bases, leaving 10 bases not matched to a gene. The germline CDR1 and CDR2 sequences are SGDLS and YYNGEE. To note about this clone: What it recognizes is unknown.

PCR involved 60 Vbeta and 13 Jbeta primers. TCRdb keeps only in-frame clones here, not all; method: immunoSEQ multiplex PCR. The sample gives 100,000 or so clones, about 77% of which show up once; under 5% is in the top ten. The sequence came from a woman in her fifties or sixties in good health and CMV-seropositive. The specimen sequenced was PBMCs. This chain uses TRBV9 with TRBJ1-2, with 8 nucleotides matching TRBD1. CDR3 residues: CASSGEQGGADYGYTF. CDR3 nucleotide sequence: TGTGCCAGCAGCGGGGAACAGGGGGGAGCCGACTATGGCTACACCTTC.